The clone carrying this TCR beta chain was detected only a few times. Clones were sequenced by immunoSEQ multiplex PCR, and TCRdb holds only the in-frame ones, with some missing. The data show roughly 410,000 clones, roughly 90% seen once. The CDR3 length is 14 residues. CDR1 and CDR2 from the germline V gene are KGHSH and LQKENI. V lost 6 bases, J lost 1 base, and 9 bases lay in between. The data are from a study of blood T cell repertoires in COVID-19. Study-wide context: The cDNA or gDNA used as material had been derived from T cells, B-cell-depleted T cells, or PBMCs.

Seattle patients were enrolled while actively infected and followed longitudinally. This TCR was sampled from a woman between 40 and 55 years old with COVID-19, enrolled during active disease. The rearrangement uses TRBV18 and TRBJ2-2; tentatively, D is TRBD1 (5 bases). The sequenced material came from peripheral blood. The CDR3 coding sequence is TGTGCCAGCTCTGCTGGACAGAACACCGGGGAGCTGTTTTTT. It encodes CASSAGQNTGELFF.